The clone carrying this T cell receptor beta chain was seen repeatedly, ten times or more. Its antigen remains unknown. The sample is drawn from a study of metastatic and nonmetastatic thyroid tumors. TCRdb redid the clone calls on the PCR reads using MiXCR. The table includes tens of thousands of clones, 13% to 15% detected once. Study-wide results and caveats: TCR beta diversity was reportedly significantly higher in malignant thyroid tumors than benign nodules, in blood and tumor.

All patients reached thyroid surgery having received no treatment beforehand. Germline CDR1 is DFQATT and CDR2 is SNEGSKA (reference sequence). This CDR3 is built from 15 residues. V trimming: 0 bases; J trimming: 7 bases; junction bases outside the gene matches: 9. Specimen: blood. The chain has TRBV20-1 and TRBJ2-3; 8 bases agree with TRBD2. This TCR derives from a male donor with papillary thyroid cancer or a benign thyroid nodule (not recorded which). Some clones in this sample may be carry-over from other donors' samples. The chain's CDR3 is CSARESSGSGNTQYF. For the CDR3, the DNA is TGCAGTGCTAGAGAGTCTAGCGGGTCGGGTAATACGCAGTATTTT.